The T cell receptor beta chain under discussion was sequenced for a study of vaccination effects on CD4 cells after COVID-19. Findings and limits, study-wide: In the study, convalescent patients were few, and early post-infection timepoints were absent. Clones that were induced by infection or by vaccine showed marked contraction late after vaccination.

With respect to this clone: What it binds is unknown.

With the ViraFEST assay, the study expanded antigen-specific CD4+ T cells using viral peptide pools, then sequenced them. Culture proceeded for approximately nine days, and CD4+ T cells were then isolated. In the vaccine recipients, nucleocapsid antibodies were negative and there was no prior SARS-CoV-2 infection. Cultures of about 2 million PBMC per well contained about 10 IU/ml IL-2 plus 10 ug/ml peptides. On both days 3 and 7, half of the culture medium was replaced with IL-2 medium. Sequencing used immunoSEQ multiplex PCR; TCRdb keeps in-frame clones, though not all of them. Of 55,000 to 80,000 clones detected, around 72% appear once; the ten largest clones hold about 4%. The germline gives CDR1 MDHEN, CDR2 SYDVKM. The length of the CDR3 is 14 residues. Trimming stripped 3 bases from V and 3 bases from J, with 12 bases between.

The chain couples TRBV28 to TRBJ2-7; weak D call: TRBD1 (5 bases). This TCR came from a human donor who received a COVID-19 vaccine. Sequencing used CD4+ T cells from PBMCs cultured with HCoV-OC43 spike peptides, obtained before COVID-19 vaccination. The subset denotes: HCoV-OC43 spike overlapping peptide pool stimulation. This CDR3 reads CASSFVGAVYEQYV. The CDR3 DNA reads TGTGCCAGCAGTTTTGTAGGGGCCGTCTACGAGCAGTACGTC.